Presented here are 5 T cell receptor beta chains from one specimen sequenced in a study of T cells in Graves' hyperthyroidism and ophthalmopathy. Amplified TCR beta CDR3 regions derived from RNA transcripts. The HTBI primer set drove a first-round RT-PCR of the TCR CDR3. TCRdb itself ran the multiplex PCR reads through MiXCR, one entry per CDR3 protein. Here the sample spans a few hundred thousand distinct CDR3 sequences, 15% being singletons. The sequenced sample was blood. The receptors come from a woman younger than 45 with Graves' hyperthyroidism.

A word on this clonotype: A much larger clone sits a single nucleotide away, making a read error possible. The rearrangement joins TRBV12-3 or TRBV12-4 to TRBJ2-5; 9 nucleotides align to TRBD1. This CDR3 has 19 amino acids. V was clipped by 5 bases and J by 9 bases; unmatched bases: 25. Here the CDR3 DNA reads TGTGCCAGCAGTCGCTCAACAGGGGGCCCCGTTAGTCCTTATGAGGCCCAGTACTTC. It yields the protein CASSRSTGGPVSPYEAQYF.

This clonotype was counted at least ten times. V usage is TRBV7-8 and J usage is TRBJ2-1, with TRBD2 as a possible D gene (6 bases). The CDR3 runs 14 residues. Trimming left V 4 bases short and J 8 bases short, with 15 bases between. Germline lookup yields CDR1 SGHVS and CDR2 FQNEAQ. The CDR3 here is CASSWDIGGDEQFF. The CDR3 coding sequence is TGTGCCAGCAGCTGGGATATCGGGGGTGATGAGCAGTTCTTC.

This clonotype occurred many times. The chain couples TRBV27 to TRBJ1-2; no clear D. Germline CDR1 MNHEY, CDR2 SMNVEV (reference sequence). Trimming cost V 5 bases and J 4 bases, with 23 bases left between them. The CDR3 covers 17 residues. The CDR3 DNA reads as TGTGCCAGCAGTCTGTTAACGCGGGCCCACTCCCTCTATGGCTACACCTTC. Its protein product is CASSLLTRAHSLYGYTF.

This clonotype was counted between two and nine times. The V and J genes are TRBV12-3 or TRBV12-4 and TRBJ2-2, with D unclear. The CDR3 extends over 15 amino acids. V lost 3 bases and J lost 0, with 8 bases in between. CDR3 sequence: CASSFGRTNTGELFF. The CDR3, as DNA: TGTGCCAGCAGTTTCGGCAGAACGAACACCGGGGAGCTGTTTTTT.

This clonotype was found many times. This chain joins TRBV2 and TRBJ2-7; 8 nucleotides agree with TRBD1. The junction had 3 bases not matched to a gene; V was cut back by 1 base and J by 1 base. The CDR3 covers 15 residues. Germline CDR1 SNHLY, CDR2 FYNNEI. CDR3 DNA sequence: TGTGCCAGCAGTGAAGGGGACAGGCATTCCTACGAGCAGTACTTC. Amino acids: CASSEGDRHSYEQYF.